This entry concerns a single T cell receptor beta chain. Its antigen is as yet unknown. The data originate from a study of T cell responses to AZD1222 COVID-19 vaccine. Study-level points and caveats: A reported finding is that nearly half of spike-specific TCRs target unmutated variant regions. In all cases, repertoires were sampled only after the peak T cell response. Only a handful of AZD1222 recipients, more than five in all, had baseline seropositivity. The donor cohort was predominantly white British with a female majority, and clonal diversity may have been underestimated.

The ends lost 8 bases at V and 6 bases at J; junction bases unmatched: 3. Germline V gene lookup returns CDR1 LNHDA and CDR2 SQIVND (reference sequence). The CDR3 runs to 13 residues. The protocol was immunoSEQ multiplex PCR, while the TCRdb copy is restricted to in-frame clones and leaves out a portion. This sample carries around 160,000 clones, around 90% of them seen once, and the ten largest clones take over 1.1%. This TCR was sampled from an adult in good health. The chain joins TRBV19 to TRBJ1-4, with TRBD1 identical over 10 bases. The source material was peripheral blood, sampled on day 0 of AZD1222 vaccination. The CDR3 sequence: CASGTGVDEKLFF. The CDR3 region has the DNA TGTGCCAGTGGGACAGGGGTGGATGAAAAACTGTTTTTT.